This paragraph covers one T cell receptor beta chain sequence. What it binds is not known. The germline gives CDR1 LGHNA, CDR2 YNFKEQ. With 0 bases removed from V and 9 bases from J, the gap between germline ends came to 14 bases. The CDR3 consists of 14 residues. TCR beta libraries were made by quantitative 5'-RACE with molecular barcodes. TCRdb called the 5' RACE reads again in MiXCR, with one record for every CDR3 protein. This sample carries around 450,000 distinct CDR3 sequences, roughly 27% of them seen once, and the ten largest clones take approximately 1%. The data were obtained in a study of CD8 T cells in ankylosing spondylitis. Study-wide findings and caveats: Typical of ankylosing spondylitis blood, it appeared, was a TCR beta motif of eight highly homologous variants.

The clonotype was recovered from a male donor with ankylosing spondylitis. The sample consisted of blood, either unsorted or a sorted T cell fraction (not recorded which). The chain recombines TRBV4-2 with TRBJ2-5, with a tentative D call TRBD2 (5 bases). Here the CDR3 reads CASSQDMSARAQYF. In DNA form, the CDR3 reads TGTGCCAGCAGCCAAGATATGAGCGCGAGGGCCCAGTACTTC.